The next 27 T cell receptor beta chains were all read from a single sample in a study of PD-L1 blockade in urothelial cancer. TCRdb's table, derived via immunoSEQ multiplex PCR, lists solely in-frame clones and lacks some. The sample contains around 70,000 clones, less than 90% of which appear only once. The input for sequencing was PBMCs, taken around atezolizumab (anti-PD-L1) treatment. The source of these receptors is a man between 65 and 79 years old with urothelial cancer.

CDR3 loop: CASSLALGTQETQYF. CDR3 DNA sequence: TGCGCCAGCAGCTTGGCCCTGGGGACACAAGAGACCCAGTACTTC. V is TRBV5-1 and J is TRBJ2-5; maybe TRBD1 (6 bases). The CDR3 runs to 15 residues. Looked up from germline, CDR1 is SGHRS and CDR2 is YFSETQ. The ends were cut back, 0 bases at V and 2 bases at J, with 11 bases in the middle.

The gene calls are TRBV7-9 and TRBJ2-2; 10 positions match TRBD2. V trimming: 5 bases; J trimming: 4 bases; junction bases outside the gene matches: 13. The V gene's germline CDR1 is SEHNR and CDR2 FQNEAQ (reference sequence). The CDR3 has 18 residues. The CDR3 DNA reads TGTGCCAGCAGCCCTCGGCCTAGCGGGGGAAAAGGCACCGGGGAGCTGTTTTTT. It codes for CASSPRPSGGKGTGELFF.

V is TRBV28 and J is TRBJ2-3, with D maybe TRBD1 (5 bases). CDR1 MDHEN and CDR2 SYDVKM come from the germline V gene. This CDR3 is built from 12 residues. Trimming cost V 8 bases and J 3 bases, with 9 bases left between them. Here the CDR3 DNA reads TGTGCCAGCTCACAGGTGACAGATACGCAGTATTTT. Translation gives CASSQVTDTQYF.

The CDR3 spells CASSETGLREQFF. As DNA, the CDR3 is TGCGCCAGCAGTGAGACAGGCCTCAGAGAGCAGTTCTTC. The rearrangement uses TRBV10-2 and TRBJ2-1, with a tentative D call TRBD1 (5 bases). Germline CDR1 is WSHSY and CDR2 is SAAADI. Trimming stripped 2 bases from V and 10 bases from J, with 12 bases between. This CDR3 spans 13 amino acids.

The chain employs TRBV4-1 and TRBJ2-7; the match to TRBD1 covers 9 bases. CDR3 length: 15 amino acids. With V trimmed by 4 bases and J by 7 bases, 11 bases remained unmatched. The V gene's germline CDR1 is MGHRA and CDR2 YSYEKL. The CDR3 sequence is CASSPPGTGLFEQYF. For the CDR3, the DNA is TGCGCCAGCAGCCCTCCCGGGACAGGGTTGTTTGAGCAGTACTTC.

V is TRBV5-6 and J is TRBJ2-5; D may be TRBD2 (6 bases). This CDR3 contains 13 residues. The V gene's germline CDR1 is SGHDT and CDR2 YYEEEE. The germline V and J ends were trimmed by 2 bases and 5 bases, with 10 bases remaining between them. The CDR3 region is CASSFRGSETQYF. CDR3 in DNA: TGTGCCAGCAGCTTTCGGGGGAGTGAGACCCAGTACTTC.

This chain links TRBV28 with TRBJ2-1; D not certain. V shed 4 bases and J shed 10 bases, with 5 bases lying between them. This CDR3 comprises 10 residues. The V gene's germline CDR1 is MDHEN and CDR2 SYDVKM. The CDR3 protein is CASSSREQFF. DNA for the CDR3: TGTGCCAGCAGTTCCAGGGAGCAGTTCTTC.

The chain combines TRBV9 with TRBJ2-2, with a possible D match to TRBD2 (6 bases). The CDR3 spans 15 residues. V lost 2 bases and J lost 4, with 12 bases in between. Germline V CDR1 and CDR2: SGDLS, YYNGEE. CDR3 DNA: TGTGCCAGCAGCGTTCGTCAGGGAGGCACCGGGGAGCTGTTTTTT. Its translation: CASSVRQGGTGELFF.

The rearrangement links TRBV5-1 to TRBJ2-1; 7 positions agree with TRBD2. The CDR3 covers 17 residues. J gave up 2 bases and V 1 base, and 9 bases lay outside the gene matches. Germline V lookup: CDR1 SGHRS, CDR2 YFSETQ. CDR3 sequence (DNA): TGCGCCAGCAGCTTGCCCTCCGGCGGGGGAGCCTACAATGAGCAGTTCTTC. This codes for CASSLPSGGGAYNEQFF.

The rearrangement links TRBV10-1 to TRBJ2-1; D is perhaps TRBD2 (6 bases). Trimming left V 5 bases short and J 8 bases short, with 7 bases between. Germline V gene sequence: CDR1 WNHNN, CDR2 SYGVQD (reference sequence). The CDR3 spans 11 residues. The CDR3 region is CASSRGDEQFF. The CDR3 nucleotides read TGCGCCAGCAGTCGCGGGGATGAGCAGTTCTTC.

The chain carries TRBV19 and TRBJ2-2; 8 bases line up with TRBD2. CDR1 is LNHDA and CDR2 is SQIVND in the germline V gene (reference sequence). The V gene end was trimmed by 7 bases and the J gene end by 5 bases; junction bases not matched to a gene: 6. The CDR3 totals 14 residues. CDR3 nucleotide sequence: TGTGCCAGTAATCCTAGCGGGTTGACCGGGGAGCTGTTTTTT. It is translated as CASNPSGLTGELFF.

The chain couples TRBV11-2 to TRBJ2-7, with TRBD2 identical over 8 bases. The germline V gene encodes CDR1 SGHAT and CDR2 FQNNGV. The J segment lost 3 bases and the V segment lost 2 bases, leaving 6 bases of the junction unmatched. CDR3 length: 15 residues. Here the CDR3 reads CASSLLSGSLYEQYF. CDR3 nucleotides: TGTGCCAGCAGCTTACTGAGCGGGAGCCTCTACGAGCAGTACTTC.

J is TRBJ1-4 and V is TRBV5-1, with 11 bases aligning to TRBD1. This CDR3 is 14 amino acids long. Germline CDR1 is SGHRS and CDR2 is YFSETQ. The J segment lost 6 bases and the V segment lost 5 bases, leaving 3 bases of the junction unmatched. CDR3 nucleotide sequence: TGCGCCAGCAGGCGGACAGGGGGCGATGAAAAACTGTTTTTT. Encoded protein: CASRRTGGDEKLFF.

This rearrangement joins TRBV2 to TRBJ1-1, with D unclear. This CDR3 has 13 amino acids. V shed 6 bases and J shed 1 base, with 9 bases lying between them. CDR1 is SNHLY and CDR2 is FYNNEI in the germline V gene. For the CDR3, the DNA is TGTGCCAGCAGGCTGCTCGGGAACACTGAAGCTTTCTTT. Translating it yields CASRLLGNTEAFF.

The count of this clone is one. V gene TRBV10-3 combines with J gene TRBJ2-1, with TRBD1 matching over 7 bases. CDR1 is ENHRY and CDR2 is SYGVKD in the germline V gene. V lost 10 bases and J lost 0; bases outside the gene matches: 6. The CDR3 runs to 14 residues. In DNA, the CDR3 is TGTGCCACCCGACAGGGCTCCTCCTACAATGAGCAGTTCTTC. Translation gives CATRQGSSYNEQFF.

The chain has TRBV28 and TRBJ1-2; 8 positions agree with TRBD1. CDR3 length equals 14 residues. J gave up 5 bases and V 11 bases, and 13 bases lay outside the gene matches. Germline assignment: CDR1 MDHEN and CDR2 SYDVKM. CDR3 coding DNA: TGTGCCGGGTCCGGGACAGGCCTCCCATATGGCTACACCTTC. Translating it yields CAGSGTGLPYGYTF.

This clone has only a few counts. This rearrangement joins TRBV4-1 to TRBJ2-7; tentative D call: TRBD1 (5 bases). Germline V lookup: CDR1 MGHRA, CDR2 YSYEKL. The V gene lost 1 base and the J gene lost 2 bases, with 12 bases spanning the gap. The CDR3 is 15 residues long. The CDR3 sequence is CASSQAQTATYEQYF. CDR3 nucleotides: TGCGCCAGCAGCCAAGCCCAGACAGCTACCTACGAGCAGTACTTC.

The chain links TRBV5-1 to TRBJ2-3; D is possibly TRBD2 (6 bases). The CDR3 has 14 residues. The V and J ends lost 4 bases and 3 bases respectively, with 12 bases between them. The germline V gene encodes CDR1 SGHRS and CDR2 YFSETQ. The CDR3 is CASSRGGGTDTQYF. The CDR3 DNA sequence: TGCGCCAGCAGCCGGGGAGGCGGGACAGATACGCAGTATTTT.

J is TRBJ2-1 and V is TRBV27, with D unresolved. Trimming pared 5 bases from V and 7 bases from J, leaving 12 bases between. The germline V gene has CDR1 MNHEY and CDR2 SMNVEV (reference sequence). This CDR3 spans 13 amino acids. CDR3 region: CASSRYSRNEQFF. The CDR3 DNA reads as TGTGCCAGCAGTCGGTATTCTAGGAATGAGCAGTTCTTC.

The CDR3 loop reads CASSIRPPGRNEQYF. The CDR3 DNA reads TGTGCCAGTAGTATAAGGCCACCCGGGAGGAACGAGCAGTACTTC. The rearrangement joins TRBV19 to TRBJ2-7; 7 positions agree with TRBD2. This CDR3 has 15 residues. The germline gives CDR1 LNHDA, CDR2 SQIVND (reference sequence). V shed 2 bases and J 5 bases; nucleotides not matched to a gene: 9.

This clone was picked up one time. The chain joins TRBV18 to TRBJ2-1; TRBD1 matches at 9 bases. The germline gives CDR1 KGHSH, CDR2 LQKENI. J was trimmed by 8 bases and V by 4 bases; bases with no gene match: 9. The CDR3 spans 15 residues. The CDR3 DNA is TGTGCCAGCTCACGAGACAGGGGGTTTATCGATGAGCAGTTCTTC. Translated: CASSRDRGFIDEQFF.

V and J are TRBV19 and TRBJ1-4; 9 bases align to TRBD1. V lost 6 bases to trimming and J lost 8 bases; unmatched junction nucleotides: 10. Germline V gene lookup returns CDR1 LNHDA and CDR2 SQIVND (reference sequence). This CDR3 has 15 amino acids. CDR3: CASSASGTGHEKLFF. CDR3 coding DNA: TGTGCCAGTAGCGCGTCGGGGACAGGGCACGAAAAACTGTTTTTT.

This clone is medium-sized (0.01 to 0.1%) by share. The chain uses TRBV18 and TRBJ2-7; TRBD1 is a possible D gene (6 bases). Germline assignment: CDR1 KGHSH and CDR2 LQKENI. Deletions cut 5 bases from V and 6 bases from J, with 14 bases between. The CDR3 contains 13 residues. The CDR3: CASSTVDRTEQYF. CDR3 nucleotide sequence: TGTGCCAGCTCAACCGTAGACAGGACCGAGCAGTACTTC.

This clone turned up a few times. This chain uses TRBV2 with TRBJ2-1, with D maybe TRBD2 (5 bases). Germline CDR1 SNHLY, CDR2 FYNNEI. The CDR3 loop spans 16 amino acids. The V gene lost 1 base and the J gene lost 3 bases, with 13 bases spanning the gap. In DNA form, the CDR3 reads TGTGCCAGCAGTGAAGACGCCGGACTCCTCTACAATGAGCAGTTCTTC. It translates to CASSEDAGLLYNEQFF. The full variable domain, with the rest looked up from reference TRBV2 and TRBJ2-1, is EPEVTQTPSHQVTQMGQEVILRCVPISNHLYFYWYRQILGQKVEFLVSFYNNEISEKSEIFDDQFSVERPDGSNFTLKIRSTKLEDSAMYFCASSEDAGLLYNEQFFGPGTRLTVL.

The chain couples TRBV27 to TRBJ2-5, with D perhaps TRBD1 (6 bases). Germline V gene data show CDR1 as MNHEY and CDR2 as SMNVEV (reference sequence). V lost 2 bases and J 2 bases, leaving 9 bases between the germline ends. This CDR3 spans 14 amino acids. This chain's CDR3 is CASSLVRGQETQYF. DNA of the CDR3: TGTGCCAGCAGTTTAGTGAGGGGGCAAGAGACCCAGTACTTC.

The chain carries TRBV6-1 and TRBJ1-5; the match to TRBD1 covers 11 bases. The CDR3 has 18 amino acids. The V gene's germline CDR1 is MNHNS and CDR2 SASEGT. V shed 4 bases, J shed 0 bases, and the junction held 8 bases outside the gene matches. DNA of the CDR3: TGTGCCAGCAGTGCCCGGGACAGGGGGTGGGATAGCAATCAGCCCCAGCATTTT. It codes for CASSARDRGWDSNQPQHF.

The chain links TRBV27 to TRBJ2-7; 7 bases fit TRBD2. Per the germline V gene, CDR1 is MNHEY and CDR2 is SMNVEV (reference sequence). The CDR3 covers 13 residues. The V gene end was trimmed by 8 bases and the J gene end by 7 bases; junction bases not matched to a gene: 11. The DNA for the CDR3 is TGTGCCAGCGGTGGGGCAGGGCGGGGGGAGCAGTACTTC. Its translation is CASGGAGRGEQYF.